A single sample is the source of the 14 T cell receptor beta chains below, sequenced in a study of graft-versus-host responses after intestinal transplantation. Intraepithelial and lamina propria lymphocytes were released after the graft tissue was processed. The table came from immunoSEQ multiplex PCR; TCRdb's copy has only in-frame clones and leaves some out. The table lists approximately 4,000 clones, 65% to 85% of them singletons, with approximately 8% in the top ten. The source material was ileum tissue, sampled 17 days after transplant. Every receptor here comes from a human patient who received an intestinal transplant, so some T cells may come from the graft donor.

The chain couples TRBV7-2 to TRBJ2-1; TRBD2 matches 9 bases. The germline gives CDR1 SGHTA, CDR2 FQGNSA. The trim removed 2 bases at V and 9 bases at J, leaving 11 bases unmatched. This CDR3 region has 16 residues. The CDR3 reads CASSLRSGGYHGEQFF. CDR3 coding DNA: TGTGCCAGCAGCTTAAGGAGCGGGGGGTATCATGGTGAGCAGTTCTTC.

The CDR3 sequence is CASNLIEPEAFF. The CDR3 DNA follows: TGTGCCAGCAACCTCATAGAGCCTGAAGCTTTCTTT. The genes are TRBV7-2 and TRBJ1-1; unclear D gene. V was clipped by 7 bases and J by 6 bases, with 12 bases between them. The CDR3 is 12 amino acids. Germline V lookup: CDR1 SGHTA, CDR2 FQGNSA.

The chain carries TRBV28 and TRBJ2-1; perhaps TRBD1 as D (6 bases). This CDR3 comprises 19 residues. The germline gives CDR1 MDHEN, CDR2 SYDVKM. V was clipped by 2 bases and J by 5 bases, with 25 bases between them. CDR3: CASSLPTGSGGEKDNEQFF. CDR3 nucleotide sequence: TGTGCCAGCAGTTTACCCACCGGTTCTGGGGGCGAGAAAGACAATGAGCAGTTCTTC.

V is TRBV4-2 and J is TRBJ2-1; D is perhaps TRBD2 (6 bases). The germline V gene encodes CDR1 LGHNA and CDR2 YNFKEQ. This CDR3 has 16 residues. Trimming took 0 bases from V and 5 from J, leaving 14 bases between them. The CDR3 loop is CASSQDLPRGNNEQFF. The CDR3 nucleotides read TGTGCCAGCAGCCAAGATCTCCCCCGGGGGAACAATGAGCAGTTCTTC.

The V and J genes are TRBV5-1 and TRBJ1-4; TRBD1 matches 8 bases. There are 17 residues in the CDR3. After removal of 0 bases from V and 5 bases from J, the junction contained 9 bases not matched to a gene. The germline gives CDR1 SGHRS, CDR2 YFSETQ. The CDR3 DNA follows: TGCGCCAGCAGCTTGGCTCGCTGGGGACAGGAGAATGAAAAACTGTTTTTT. This sequence encodes CASSLARWGQENEKLFF.

The chain is built from TRBV7-6 and TRBJ1-1; 8 nucleotides match TRBD1. Germline CDR1 and CDR2: SGHVS and FNYEAQ. The CDR3 is made up of 13 amino acids. The V gene end was trimmed by 3 bases and the J gene end by 6 bases; junction bases not matched to a gene: 3. Here the CDR3 DNA reads TGTGCCAGCAGCTTCGACAGGGGATCTGAAGCTTTCTTT. It is translated as CASSFDRGSEAFF.

The V gene is TRBV29-1, the J gene TRBJ1-1; D not resolved. Germline V gives CDR1 SQVTM, CDR2 ANQGSEA. V was trimmed by 3 bases and J by 0 bases, leaving 8 bases between them. The CDR3 runs to 13 residues. The CDR3 DNA sequence: TGCAGCGTTGATGAGGCGGTGAACACTGAAGCTTTCTTT. Protein: CSVDEAVNTEAFF.

This clone was counted only a few times. The chain uses TRBV6-4 and TRBJ2-1; 9 nucleotides align to TRBD1. J gave up 6 bases and V 4 bases, and 7 bases lay outside the gene matches. Germline-derived CDR1 and CDR2 are MRHNA and SNTAGT. The CDR3 contains 15 residues. CDR3 DNA sequence: TGTGCCAGCAGTGTGGAGACAGGGGGTTTCAATGAGCAGTTCTTC. It codes for CASSVETGGFNEQFF.

The V and J genes are TRBV7-9 and TRBJ2-3; 7 nucleotides match TRBD1. V shed 4 bases and J 2 bases; nucleotides not matched to a gene: 12. CDR1 SEHNR and CDR2 FQNEAQ come from the germline V gene (reference sequence). The CDR3 is made up of 17 amino acids. In DNA, the CDR3 is TGTGCCAGCAGCTACCCCCGACAGGGTAGCATCACAGATACGCAGTATTTT. It specifies CASSYPRQGSITDTQYF.

This sequence joins TRBV7-9 and TRBJ1-2, with TRBD1 as a possible D gene (5 bases). Germline V gene lookup returns CDR1 SEHNR and CDR2 FQNEAQ (reference sequence). The CDR3 covers 14 residues. V gave up 5 bases and J gave up 13 bases, with 23 bases separating them. In DNA, the CDR3 is TGTGCCAGCAGCCCCGCGGGGGAGAGCCTTGGTGGCACCTTC. It codes for CASSPAGESLGGTF.

V and J are TRBV7-8 and TRBJ2-1, with 7 bases lining up with TRBD2. V lost 2 bases, J lost 5 bases, and 3 bases stayed unmatched. This CDR3 spans 14 amino acids. CDR1 is SGHVS and CDR2 is FQNEAQ in the germline V gene. Here the CDR3 DNA reads TGTGCCAGCAGCTTAAGCGCGGGGGACAATGAGCAGTTCTTC. This codes for CASSLSAGDNEQFF.

The chain is built from TRBV10-2 and TRBJ1-5, with 9 bases matching TRBD1. The CDR3 extends over 13 amino acids. The trim removed 6 bases at V and 7 bases at J, leaving 4 bases unmatched. Germline CDR1 reads WSHSY; CDR2 reads SAAADI. The CDR3 sequence: CASRDRGEQPQHF. The CDR3 DNA is TGCGCCAGCAGGGACAGGGGTGAACAGCCCCAGCATTTT.

The rearrangement uses TRBV6-5 and TRBJ1-5; D is ambiguous. Per the germline V gene, CDR1 is MNHEY and CDR2 is SVGAGI. The CDR3 length is 12 residues. The germline V and J ends were trimmed by 6 bases and 4 bases, with 7 bases remaining between them. The CDR3 region has the DNA TGTGCCAGCAGGGGAGAAAATCAGCCCCAGCATTTT. This translates into CASRGENQPQHF.

This chain uses TRBV4-2 with TRBJ1-2; D not resolved. Germline CDR1 reads LGHNA; CDR2 reads YNFKEQ. The length of the CDR3 is 18 residues. V was clipped by 1 base and J by 0 bases, with 18 bases between them. CDR3 region: CASSQARVSEGANYGYTF. CDR3 in DNA: TGTGCCAGCAGCCAAGCTCGGGTGTCTGAGGGAGCTAACTATGGCTACACCTTC.